The clone carrying this TCR beta chain was counted a few times. What it binds is unknown. The V gene lost 5 bases and the J gene lost 0 bases, with 18 bases spanning the gap. Germline-derived CDR1 and CDR2 are SGHKS and YYEKEE (reference sequence). CDR3 length: 18 residues. This sample is drawn from a study of post-analysis software for immune sequencing data. Unique molecular identifiers featured in each of the TCR beta cDNA libraries. Input amounts of 1 to 10 million T cells were used. These gave roughly 0.5 million cDNA molecules, so each molecule approximated one T cell. TCRdb reprocessed the PCR reads with MiXCR, giving one entry per CDR3 protein. The sample has 380,000 or so distinct CDR3 sequences, less than 40% seen once. Overall study results and limits: Four or five TRBV segments (TRBV5-6, TRBV5-1 and TRBV20-1 among them) occurred more frequently in patients than in controls.

This sequence originates from a girl aged 5 to 17 with multiple sclerosis. The chain joins TRBV5-5 to TRBJ1-6; D is unclear. Specimen: blood. The CDR3 DNA reads as TGTGCCAGCAGAAAAACCAGGACCCCGAGCTCCTATAATTCACCCCTCCACTTT. Translated, it gives CASRKTRTPSSYNSPLHF.